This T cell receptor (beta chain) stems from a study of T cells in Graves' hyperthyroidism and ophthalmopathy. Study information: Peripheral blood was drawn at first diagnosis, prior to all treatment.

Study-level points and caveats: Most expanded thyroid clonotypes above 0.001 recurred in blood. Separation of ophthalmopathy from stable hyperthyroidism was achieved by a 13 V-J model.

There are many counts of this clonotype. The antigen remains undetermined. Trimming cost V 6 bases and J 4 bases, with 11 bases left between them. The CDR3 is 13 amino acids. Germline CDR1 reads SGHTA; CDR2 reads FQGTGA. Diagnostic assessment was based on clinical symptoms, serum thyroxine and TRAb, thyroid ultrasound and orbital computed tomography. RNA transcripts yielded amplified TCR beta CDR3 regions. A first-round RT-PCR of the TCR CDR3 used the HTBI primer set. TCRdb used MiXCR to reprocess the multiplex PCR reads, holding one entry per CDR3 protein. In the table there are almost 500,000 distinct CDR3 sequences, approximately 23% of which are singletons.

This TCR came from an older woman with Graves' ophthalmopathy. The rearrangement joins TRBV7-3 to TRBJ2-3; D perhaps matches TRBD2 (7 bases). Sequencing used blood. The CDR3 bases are TGTGCCAGCAGTTTAGGGGGGGCAGATACGCAGTATTTT. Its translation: CASSLGGADTQYF.